One T cell receptor beta chain is described in this entry. Its antigen is currently unknown. This entry belongs to a study of CD4 T cell repertoires in COVID-19. Whole-study findings and limits: Suggested intraclonal diversification: top SARS-CoV-2-reactive clonotypes appeared in two or three memory subsets.

The data were produced by immunoSEQ multiplex PCR, yet TCRdb's version contains in-frame clones alone and is incomplete. The profile shows more than 20,000 clones, about 93% of them singletons. The CDR3 is 14 residues long. Germline CDR1 reads SQVTM; CDR2 reads ANQGSEA. J gave up 9 bases and V 3 bases, and 10 bases lay outside the gene matches. No culture step preceded sequencing of the ex vivo isolated memory T cells. The chain recombines TRBV29-1 with TRBJ2-1; 8 bases map to TRBD2. The sequence derives from a human donor who had COVID-19. Sample: circulating follicular helper CD4+ T cells (cTfh) from blood, taken before the COVID-19 pandemic. The CDR3 DNA follows: TGCAGCGTTGAGCGGGCGGGGGGCCGCGGTGAGCAGTTCTTC. It is translated as CSVERAGGRGEQFF.